The 16 T cell receptor beta chains below were found in one sample sequenced in a study of spatial heterogeneity in lung cancer. TCRdb re-analysed the 5' RACE reads in MiXCR, keeping a single row per CDR3 protein. This sample has about 3,700 distinct CDR3 sequences, with over 25% found just once. Study-wide points: Expanded alpha and beta TCR counts within tumors tracked tumor mutation counts.

These receptors have no identified antigens. Indicated time point: sample taken at primary tumor resection. Sequenced material: lung tumor tissue, taken at surgery. These receptors were obtained from a male donor with early-stage non-small cell lung cancer.

This clonotype was observed many times. The library was designed around alpha chains, so this beta chain is a stray read whose abundance carries little weight. The chain joins TRBV6-2 or TRBV6-3 to TRBJ2-7; possibly TRBD1 for D (6 bases). The CDR3 has 17 residues. The germline V gene encodes CDR1 MNHEY and CDR2 SVGEGT. V was pared by 10 bases and J by 0 bases, with 25 bases between. CDR3 coding DNA: TGTGCCACCCGAAAGGGGGAATTAGGAGCGGCCTCCTACGAGCAGTACTTC. It is translated as CATRKGELGAASYEQYF.

Comments on this clonotype: Since the library was made to target alpha chains, this beta chain is a stray read and its abundance is not meaningful. This rearrangement joins TRBV2 to TRBJ1-1; tentatively, D is TRBD1 (6 bases). Per the germline V gene, CDR1 is SNHLY and CDR2 is FYNNEI. V gave up 6 bases and J gave up 4 bases, with 18 bases separating them. This CDR3 has 15 amino acids. CDR3 sequence reads: CASRESTQGFTEAFF. The CDR3 region has the DNA TGTGCCAGCAGGGAGTCGACACAGGGATTCACTGAAGCTTTCTTT.

By share, this clonotype counts as medium-sized. Since it is a stray read in a library aimed at alpha chains, this beta chain has a size that is not meaningful. This chain joins TRBV25-1 and TRBJ2-2; D gene ambiguous. V was pared by 5 bases and J by 7 bases, with 11 bases between. Germline V CDR1 and CDR2: MGHDK, SYGVNS. The CDR3 covers 13 residues. CDR3 sequence: CASSSLEVGELFF. The CDR3 DNA sequence: TGTGCCAGCAGTTCCCTAGAGGTCGGGGAGCTGTTTTTT.

By share, this clonotype ranks as medium-sized. This beta chain turned up in a library designed for alpha chains; as an off-target read, its abundance says little. This chain connects TRBV5-5 to TRBJ2-1; D gene uncertain. The length of the CDR3 is 12 residues. Germline V lookup: CDR1 SGHKS, CDR2 YYEKEE (reference sequence). The V and J ends lost 0 bases and 14 bases respectively, with 12 bases between them. Here the CDR3 reads CASSLVAEKEFF. In DNA, the CDR3 is TGTGCCAGCAGCTTGGTCGCGGAGAAGGAGTTCTTC. Complete variable domain (other parts from reference TRBV5-5 and TRBJ2-1): DAGVTQSPTHLIKTRGQQVTLRCSPISGHKSVSWYQQVLGQGPQFIFQYYEKEERGRGNFPDRFSARQFPNYSSELNVNALLLGDSALYLCASSLVAEKEFFGPGTRLTVL.

This clonotype was counted many times. In a library made to pick up alpha chains, this beta chain is a stray read with a size that means little. The J gene is TRBJ1-2, the V gene TRBV7-3; possibly TRBD1 for D (5 bases). The CDR3 covers 15 residues. V lost 5 bases to trimming and J lost 5 bases, with 18 bases between them. The germline V gene encodes CDR1 SGHTA and CDR2 FQGTGA. This CDR3 reads CASSPTGAGKYGYTF. CDR3 nucleotides: TGTGCCAGCAGCCCGACCGGGGCAGGGAAGTATGGCTACACCTTC.

This clonotype counts as large (0.1 to 1%). The size of this beta chain means little, since it is a stray read in a library made for alpha chains. This sequence joins TRBV20-1 and TRBJ2-5; D unresolved. From germline, CDR1 is DFQATT and CDR2 SNEGSKA (reference sequence). Trimming shortened V by 3 bases and J by 5 bases, and 7 bases separated the two germline ends. This CDR3 is 11 amino acids long. In DNA form, the CDR3 reads TGCAGTGCTAGTTTGGGTGAGACCCAGTACTTC. This encodes CSASLGETQYF.

To note about this clonotype: The library was built for alpha chains, so this beta chain is an off-target read and its size means little. The rearrangement links TRBV20-1 to TRBJ1-5; D possibly corresponds to TRBD1 (6 bases). CDR3 length equals 13 residues. V gave up 3 bases and J gave up 9 bases, with 15 bases separating them. CDR1 and CDR2 from the germline V gene are DFQATT and SNEGSKA (reference sequence). The DNA for the CDR3 is TGCAGTGCTAGTTCGGGAGGGGGACGGCCCCAGCATTTT. Its translation is CSASSGGGRPQHF.

This clonotype is medium-sized by share. This beta chain turned up in a library designed for alpha chains; as an off-target read, its abundance says little. V gene TRBV5-1 combines with J gene TRBJ2-4, with D uncertain. The CDR3 totals 13 residues. V gave up 5 bases and J gave up 5 bases, with 11 bases separating them. Germline loops: CDR1 SGHRS, CDR2 YFSETQ. The CDR3, as DNA: TGCGCCAGCAGAGCTACAGTTGAAAACATTCAGTACTTC. Translation gives CASRATVENIQYF. The whole variable domain, filled in from reference TRBV5-1 and TRBJ2-4, reads KAGVTQTPRYLIKTRGQQVTLSCSPISGHRSVSWYQQTPGQGLQFLFEYFSETQRNKGNFPGRFSGRQFSNSRSEMNVSTLELGDSALYLCASRATVENIQYFGAGTRLSVL.

By sample share, this clonotype is medium-sized. This beta chain is an unintended read in a library built for alpha chains; its size means little. CDR3 amino acids: CASSQDPGGSTEAFF. The CDR3 nucleotides are TGTGCCAGCAGCCAAGATCCCGGGGGGAGCACTGAAGCTTTCTTT. The chain uses TRBV3-1 and TRBJ1-1; a possible D gene is TRBD1 (5 bases). CDR1 and CDR2 from the germline V gene are LGHDT and YNNKEL (reference sequence). The CDR3 spans 15 residues. Between the trimmed V and J ends, which lost 0 bases and 4 bases, there was a span of 12 bases.

This clonotype is medium-sized in the sample. This beta chain represents an off-target read in a library built for alpha chains; its size is of limited meaning. The chain joins TRBV11-1 to TRBJ2-7, with D hard to call. The V gene lost 3 bases and the J gene lost 5 bases, with 5 bases spanning the gap. Germline lookup yields CDR1 SGHAT and CDR2 FQDESV (reference sequence). The CDR3 loop spans 11 amino acids. DNA of the CDR3: TGTGCCAGCAGCTTTCAGGACGAGCAGTACTTC. Protein product: CASSFQDEQYF. The whole variable domain, remainder taken from reference TRBV11-1 and TRBJ2-7, is EAEVAQSPRYKITEKSQAVAFWCDPISGHATLYWYRQILGQGPELLVQFQDESVVDDSQLPKDRFSAERLKGVDSTLKIQPAELGDSAMYLCASSFQDEQYFGPGTRLTVT.

Worth noting for this clonotype: A library prepared for alpha chains yielded this beta chain as an off-target read; its size is of little meaning. This chain connects TRBV6-5 to TRBJ2-3; no clear D gene. This CDR3 contains 15 residues. Germline loops: CDR1 MNHEY, CDR2 SVGAGI. Between the trimmed V and J ends, which lost 0 bases and 3 bases, there was a span of 10 bases. DNA of the CDR3: TGTGCCAGCAGTTACTCCGTGCCATGGACAGATACGCAGTATTTT. This encodes CASSYSVPWTDTQYF.

This clonotype ranks as medium-sized. The junction shows a germline mismatch at one end, possibly a read error. A library made for alpha chains picked up this beta chain off target, so its size means little. The chain carries TRBV6-2 or TRBV6-3 and TRBJ2-1; TRBD2 agrees at 9 bases. CDR3 size: 12 residues. The germline V gene encodes CDR1 MNHEY and CDR2 SVGEGT. The CDR3: CASGLAGGLSTF. CDR3 bases: TGTGCCAGCGGTCTGGCGGGAGGGCTTAGCACCTTC.

Concerning this clonotype: This beta chain was picked up by a library intended for alpha chains and is off target, so its count carries little meaning. The chain recombines TRBV3-1 with TRBJ1-2; D not certain. Germline assignment: CDR1 LGHDT and CDR2 YNNKEL (reference sequence). The CDR3 is made up of 12 amino acids. V lost 0 bases and J lost 5, with 4 bases in between. CDR3 region: CASSQETYGYTF. The CDR3 bases are TGTGCCAGCAGCCAAGAAACTTATGGCTACACCTTC.

Of note for this clonotype: The library was prepared for alpha chains; this beta chain is a stray read, so its frequency means little. The gene calls are TRBV12-3 or TRBV12-4 and TRBJ2-3, with D maybe TRBD2 (5 bases). The CDR3 loop spans 11 amino acids. V lost 5 bases, J lost 5 bases, and 5 bases lay in between. The DNA for the CDR3 is TGTGCCAGCAGTCGGGGAGATACGCAGTATTTT. Translating it yields CASSRGDTQYF.

Details on this clonotype: The library was built for alpha chains, so this beta chain is an off-target read and its size means little. This sequence joins TRBV27 and TRBJ1-6, with unresolved D. Germline assignment: CDR1 MNHEY and CDR2 SMNVEV (reference sequence). Trimming took 7 bases from V and 10 from J, leaving 14 bases between them. The CDR3 extends over 13 amino acids. CDR3 loop: CASNGRVGSPLHF. CDR3 DNA sequence: TGTGCCAGCAATGGAAGGGTAGGGTCACCCCTCCACTTT.

This clonotype ranks as medium-sized (0.01 to 0.1%). Found in a library prepared for alpha chains, this beta chain is an off-target read, and its abundance has little meaning. The chain combines TRBV28 with TRBJ2-3; 11 nucleotides match TRBD2. Looked up from germline, CDR1 is MDHEN and CDR2 is SYDVKM. CDR3 length equals 16 residues. The V gene end was trimmed by 5 bases and the J gene end by 8 bases; junction bases not matched to a gene: 12. The CDR3 sequence is CASSPIRLAGSSTQYF. CDR3 nucleotides: TGTGCCAGCAGTCCAATAAGACTAGCGGGAAGTAGTACGCAGTATTTT.